These T cell receptor beta chains were read from a single sample in a study of blood T cell repertoires in COVID-19. Produced via immunoSEQ multiplex PCR; TCRdb's table is partial and in-frame only. Among roughly 260,000 clones listed, roughly 84% were seen once. The sequenced sample consisted of peripheral blood. All receptors derive from a woman aged 35 to 49 with active or convalescent COVID-19. CDR3s leave out the opening cysteine and the closing phenylalanine or tryptophan.

V gene	CDR3 protein
TRBV2	ASSGRGGATGELF
TRBV3-1/TRBV3-2	ASSGGTQGSPLH
TRBV19	ASRPGQGGEKLF
TRBV2	ASIAGGSNYGYT
TRBV11-1	ASSPYGRGYGYT
TRBV5-4	ASSLDRDGSPLH
TRBV25-1	ASSALQGVYT
TRBV5-1	ASSLEDRVWVYNEQF
TRBV5-1	ASSLAGGSGNTIY
TRBV6-6	ASSSMDRGKQPQH
TRBV5-1	ASSPVGSTEAF
TRBV5-6	ASNFGRGRNYGYT
TRBV6-5	ASKPGSTGNTIY
TRBV6-5	ASKTRIQETQY
TRBV5-1	ASSTGDSNNSPLH
TRBV5-1	ASSDTGGNSPLH
TRBV2	ASNAQGRLYEQY
TRBV28	ASSSTLTSGYGYT
TRBV27	ASSSNGGMGTDTQY
TRBV28	ASRIGDRGTQPQH
TRBV5-6	ASSLERGGSPEAF
TRBV30	AWREGEKETQY
TRBV7-9	ASSQDIRTGGFGANVLT
TRBV7-7	ASSLAMAGEYEQY
TRBV7-4	ASSLIARANSPLH
TRBV7-8	ASSRGLAPNEQF
TRBV3-1/TRBV3-2	ASSQLDRGRPNEQF
TRBV19	ASTPGGGSYNEQF
TRBV15	ATSRVRWRF
TRBV2	ASSTILLAQFSEGNTIY
TRBV5-4	ASNNGGGGGSSYNEQF
TRBV20-1	SASEDRGSNEQF
TRBV5-3	ARSFSHGELF
TRBV7-9	ASSRGQGIIQPQH
TRBV19	AITGVTDLVYEQF
TRBV27	ASASPGLTNEKLF
TRBV29-1	SVLGQGGGNTIY
TRBV19	ASSPRDRVALFRHYGYT
TRBV5-1	ASSSTGGRTEAF
TRBV19	ASSIGQGNTGELF
TRBV28	ASRKDRFNQPQH
TRBV18	ASSILSQETQY
TRBV6-5	ASRRQGYSNQPQH
TRBV12-3/TRBV12-4	ASSPDRNQPQH
TRBV11-1	ASSSRFSSYNEQF
TRBV28	ASSSAGLAGNIQY
TRBV3-1/TRBV3-2	ASSQDQQGRGYT
TRBV6-6	ASSTVRVSQPQH
TRBV5-1	ASSSPGMGDTQY
TRBV19	ASSRLNPARGYT
TRBV19	ASTPRGYGNSPLH
TRBV2	ASSETSGSTGELF
TRBV18	ASSPAGGGGYT
TRBV5-1	ASSPGPNTEAF
TRBV4-1	ASSQPTGGSGELF
TRBV7-9	ASSLNQGAGGYT
TRBV2	ASSVLFEETQY
TRBV10-2	ASSRGPDAEAF
TRBV19	ASMGQGWQPQH
TRBV5-6	ASRLTGMGTEAF